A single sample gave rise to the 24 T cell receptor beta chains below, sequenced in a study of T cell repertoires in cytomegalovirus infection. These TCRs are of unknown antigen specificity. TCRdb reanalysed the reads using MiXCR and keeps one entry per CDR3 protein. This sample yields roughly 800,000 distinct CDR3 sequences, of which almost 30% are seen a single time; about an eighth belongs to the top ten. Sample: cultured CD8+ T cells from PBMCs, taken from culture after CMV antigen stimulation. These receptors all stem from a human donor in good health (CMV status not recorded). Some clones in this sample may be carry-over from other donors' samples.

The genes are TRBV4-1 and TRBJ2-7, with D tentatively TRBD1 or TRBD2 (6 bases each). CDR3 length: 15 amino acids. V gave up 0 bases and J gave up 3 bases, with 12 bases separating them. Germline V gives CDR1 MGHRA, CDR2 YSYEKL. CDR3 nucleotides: TGCGCCAGCAGCCAAGACGGCAGGGGAGGCTACGAGCAGTACTTC. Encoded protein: CASSQDGRGGYEQYF.

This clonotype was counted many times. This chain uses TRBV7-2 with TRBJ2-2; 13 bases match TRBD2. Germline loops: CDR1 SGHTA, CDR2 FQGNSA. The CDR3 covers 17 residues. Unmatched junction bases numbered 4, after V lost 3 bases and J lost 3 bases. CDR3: CASSLGLAGLYTGELFF. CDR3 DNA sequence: TGTGCCAGCAGCTTGGGACTAGCGGGGCTTTACACCGGGGAGCTGTTTTTT.

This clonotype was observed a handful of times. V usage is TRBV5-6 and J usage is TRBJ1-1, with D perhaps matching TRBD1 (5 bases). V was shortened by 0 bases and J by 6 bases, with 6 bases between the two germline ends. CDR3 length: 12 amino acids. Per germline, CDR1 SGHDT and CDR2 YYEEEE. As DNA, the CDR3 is TGTGCCAGCAGCTTGGGGACATCTGAAGCTTTCTTT. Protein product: CASSLGTSEAFF.

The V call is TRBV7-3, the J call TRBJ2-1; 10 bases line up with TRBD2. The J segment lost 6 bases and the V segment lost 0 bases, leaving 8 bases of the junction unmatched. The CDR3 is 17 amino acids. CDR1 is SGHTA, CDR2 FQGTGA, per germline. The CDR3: CASSLTRVSGGLNEQFF. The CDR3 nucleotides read TGTGCCAGCAGCTTAACTCGTGTTAGCGGGGGGCTCAATGAGCAGTTCTTC.

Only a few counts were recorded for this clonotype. CDR3 sequence: CASSGQELETQYF. The CDR3 bases are TGTGCCAGCAGTGGACAAGAGCTAGAGACCCAGTACTTC. The J gene is TRBJ2-5, the V gene TRBV6-1; D unclear. The germline gives CDR1 MNHNS, CDR2 SASEGT. This CDR3 spans 13 amino acids. The V end lost 4 bases, the J end lost 4 bases, and 10 bases lay between the germline ends.

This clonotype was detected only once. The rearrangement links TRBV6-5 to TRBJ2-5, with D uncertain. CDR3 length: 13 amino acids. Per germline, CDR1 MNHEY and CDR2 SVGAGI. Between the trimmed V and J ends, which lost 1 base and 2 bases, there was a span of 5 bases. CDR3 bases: TGTGCCAGCAGTTACTATGAGCAAGAGACCCAGTACTTC. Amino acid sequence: CASSYYEQETQYF.

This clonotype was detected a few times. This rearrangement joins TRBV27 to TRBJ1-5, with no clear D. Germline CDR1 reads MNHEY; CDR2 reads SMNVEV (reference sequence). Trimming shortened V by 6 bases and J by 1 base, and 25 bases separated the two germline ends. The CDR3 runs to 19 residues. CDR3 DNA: TGTGCCAGCAGGGTCCCATTTAGTTTGGTAGATGTCAGCAATCAGCCCCAGCATTTT. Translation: CASRVPFSLVDVSNQPQHF.

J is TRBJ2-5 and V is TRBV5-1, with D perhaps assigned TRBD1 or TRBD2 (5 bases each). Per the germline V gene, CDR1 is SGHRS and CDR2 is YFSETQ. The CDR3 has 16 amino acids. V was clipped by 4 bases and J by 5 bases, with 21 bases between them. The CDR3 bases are TGCGCCAGCAGCCCAAGAGGTGGGGGTTACGGGGAGACCCAGTACTTC. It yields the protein CASSPRGGGYGETQYF.

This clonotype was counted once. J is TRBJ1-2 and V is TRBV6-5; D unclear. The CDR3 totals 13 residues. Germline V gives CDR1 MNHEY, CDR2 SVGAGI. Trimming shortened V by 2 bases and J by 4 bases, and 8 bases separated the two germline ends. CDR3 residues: CASSYAKSYGYTF. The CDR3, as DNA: TGTGCCAGCAGTTACGCCAAAAGCTATGGCTACACCTTC.

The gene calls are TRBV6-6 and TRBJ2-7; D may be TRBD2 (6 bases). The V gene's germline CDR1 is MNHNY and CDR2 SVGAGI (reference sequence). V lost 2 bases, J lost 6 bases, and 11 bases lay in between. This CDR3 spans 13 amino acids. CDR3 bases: TGTGCCAGCAGTTACGGAGGCGGGGTCGAGCAGTACTTC. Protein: CASSYGGGVEQYF.

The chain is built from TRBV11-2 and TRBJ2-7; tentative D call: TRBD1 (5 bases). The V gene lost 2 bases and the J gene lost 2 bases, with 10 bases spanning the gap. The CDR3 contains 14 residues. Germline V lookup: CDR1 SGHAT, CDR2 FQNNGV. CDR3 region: CASSLFSGTYEQYV. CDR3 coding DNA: TGTGCCAGCAGCTTATTCTCAGGGACCTACGAGCAGTACGTC.

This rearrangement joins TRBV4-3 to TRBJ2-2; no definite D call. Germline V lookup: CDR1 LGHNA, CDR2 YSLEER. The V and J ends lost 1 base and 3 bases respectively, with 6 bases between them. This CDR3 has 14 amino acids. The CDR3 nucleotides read TGCGCCAGCAGCCAAGGAGAGTACACCGGGGAGCTGTTTTTT. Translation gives CASSQGEYTGELFF.

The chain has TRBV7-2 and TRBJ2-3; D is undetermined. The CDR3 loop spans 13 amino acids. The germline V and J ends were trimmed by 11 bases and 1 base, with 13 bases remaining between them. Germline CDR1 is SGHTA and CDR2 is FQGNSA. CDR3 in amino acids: CASRRMGTDTQYF. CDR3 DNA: TGTGCCTCCAGGAGAATGGGCACAGATACGCAGTATTTT.

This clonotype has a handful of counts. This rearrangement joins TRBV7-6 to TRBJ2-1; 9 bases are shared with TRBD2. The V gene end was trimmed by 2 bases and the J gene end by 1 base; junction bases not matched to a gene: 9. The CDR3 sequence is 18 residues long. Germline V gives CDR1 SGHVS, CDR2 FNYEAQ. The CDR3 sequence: CASSLMRGGQRSYNEQFF. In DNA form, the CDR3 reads TGTGCCAGCAGCTTAATGCGGGGGGGCCAAAGGTCCTACAATGAGCAGTTCTTC.

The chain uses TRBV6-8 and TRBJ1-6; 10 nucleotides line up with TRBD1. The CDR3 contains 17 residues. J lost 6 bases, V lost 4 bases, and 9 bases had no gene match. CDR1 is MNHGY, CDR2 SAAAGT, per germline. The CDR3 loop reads CASSSGTGVPLNSPLHF. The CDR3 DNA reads TGTGCCAGCAGTTCCGGGACAGGGGTTCCCCTTAATTCACCCCTCCACTTT.

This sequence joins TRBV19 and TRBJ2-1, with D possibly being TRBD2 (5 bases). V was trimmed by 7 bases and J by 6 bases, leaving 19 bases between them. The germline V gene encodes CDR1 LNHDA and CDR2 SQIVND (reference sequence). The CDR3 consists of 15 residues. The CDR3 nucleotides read TGTGCCAGTACCAGGTCCATGCGGGTTCGCAATGAGCAGTTCTTC. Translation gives CASTRSMRVRNEQFF.

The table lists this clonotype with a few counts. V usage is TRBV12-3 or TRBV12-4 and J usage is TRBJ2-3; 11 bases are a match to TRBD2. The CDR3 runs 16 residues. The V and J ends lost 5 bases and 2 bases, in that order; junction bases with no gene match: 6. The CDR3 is CASSALAGVSTDTQYF. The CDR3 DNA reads TGTGCCAGCAGTGCACTAGCGGGGGTTTCCACAGATACGCAGTATTTT.

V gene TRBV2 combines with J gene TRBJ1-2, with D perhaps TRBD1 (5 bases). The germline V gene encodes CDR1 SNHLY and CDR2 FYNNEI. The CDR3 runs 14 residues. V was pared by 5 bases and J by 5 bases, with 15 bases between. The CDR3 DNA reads TGTGCCAGCAGTCGAGCCGGGACTGAGTATGGCTACACCTTC. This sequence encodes CASSRAGTEYGYTF.

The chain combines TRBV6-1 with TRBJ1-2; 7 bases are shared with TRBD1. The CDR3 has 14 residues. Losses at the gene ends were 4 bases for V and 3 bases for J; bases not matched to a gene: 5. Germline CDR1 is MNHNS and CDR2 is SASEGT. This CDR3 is CASSGYRGDYGYTF. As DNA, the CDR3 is TGTGCCAGCAGTGGATACAGGGGAGACTATGGCTACACCTTC.

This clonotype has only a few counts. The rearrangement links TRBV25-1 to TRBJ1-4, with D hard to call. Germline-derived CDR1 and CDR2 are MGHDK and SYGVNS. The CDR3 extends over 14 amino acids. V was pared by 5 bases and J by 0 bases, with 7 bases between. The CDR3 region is CASSKAATNEKLFF. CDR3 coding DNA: TGTGCCAGCAGTAAGGCAGCAACTAATGAAAAACTGTTTTTT.

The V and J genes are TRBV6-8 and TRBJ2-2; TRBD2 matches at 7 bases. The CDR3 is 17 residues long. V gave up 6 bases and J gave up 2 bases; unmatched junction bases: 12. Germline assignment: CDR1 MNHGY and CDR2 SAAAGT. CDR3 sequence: CASSIIIGRSNTGELFF. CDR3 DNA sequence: TGTGCCAGCAGCATAATCATCGGGAGGTCCAACACCGGGGAGCTGTTTTTT.

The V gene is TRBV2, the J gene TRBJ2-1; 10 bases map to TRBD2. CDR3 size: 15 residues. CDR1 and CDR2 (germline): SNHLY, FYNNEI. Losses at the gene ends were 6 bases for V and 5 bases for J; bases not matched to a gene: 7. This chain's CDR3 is CASRTIGTSDNEQFF. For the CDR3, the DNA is TGTGCCAGCAGGACAATAGGGACTAGCGACAATGAGCAGTTCTTC.

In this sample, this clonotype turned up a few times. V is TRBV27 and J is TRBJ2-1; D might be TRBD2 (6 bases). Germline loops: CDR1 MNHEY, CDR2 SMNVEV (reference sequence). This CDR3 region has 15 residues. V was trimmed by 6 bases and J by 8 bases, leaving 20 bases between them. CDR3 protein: CASSPRDSGIHEQFF. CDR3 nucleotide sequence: TGTGCCAGCAGCCCCCGGGACTCGGGAATCCATGAGCAGTTCTTC.

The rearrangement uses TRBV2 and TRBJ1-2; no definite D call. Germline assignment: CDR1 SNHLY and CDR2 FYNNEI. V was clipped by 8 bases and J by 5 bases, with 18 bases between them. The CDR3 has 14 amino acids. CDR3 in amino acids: CASSNPRSIYGYTF. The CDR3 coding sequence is TGTGCCAGCTCAAACCCACGATCTATTTATGGCTACACCTTC.